The 13 T cell receptor beta chains below come from one sample, sequenced in a study of CD8 T cells in ankylosing spondylitis. MiXCR was run by TCRdb on the 5' RACE reads, yielding one entry per CDR3 protein. The table records about 210,000 distinct CDR3 sequences, more than 5.5% of them present only once. Study observations and caveats: Among TCR beta sequences, a motif of several highly homologous variants appeared characteristic of ankylosing spondylitis blood.

Their antigens are not known. The sequenced sample consisted of blood, either unsorted or a sorted T cell fraction (not recorded which). All receptors derive from a male donor with ankylosing spondylitis.

This clonotype was picked up many times. V usage is TRBV29-1 and J usage is TRBJ2-1; D perhaps matches TRBD2 (7 bases). Trimming stripped 4 bases from V and 3 bases from J, with 16 bases between. Germline V lookup: CDR1 SQVTM, CDR2 ANQGSEA. The CDR3 runs 15 residues. In nucleotides, the CDR3 is TGCAGCGTTGGGGGGGGCGGGAGTGGCTACAATGAGCAGTTCTTC. Amino acid sequence: CSVGGGGSGYNEQFF.

The table lists this clonotype with many counts. This chain connects TRBV6-2 or TRBV6-3 to TRBJ2-7; 7 bases line up with TRBD2. This CDR3 is 14 amino acids long. Germline CDR1 and CDR2: MNHEY and SVGEGT. V trimming: 8 bases; J trimming: 3 bases; junction bases outside the gene matches: 10. CDR3 protein: CASLSGGTIYEQYF. CDR3 sequence (DNA): TGTGCCAGCCTCTCGGGGGGAACAATCTACGAGCAGTACTTC.

At least ten counts were recorded for this clonotype. The chain combines TRBV28 with TRBJ2-7; D may correspond to TRBD1 or TRBD2 (6 bases each). The CDR3 is made up of 14 amino acids. Germline V gene sequence: CDR1 MDHEN, CDR2 SYDVKM. V gave up 4 bases and J gave up 2 bases, with 12 bases separating them. The CDR3 sequence: CASSWRGNPYEQYF. The DNA for the CDR3 is TGTGCCAGCAGTTGGAGGGGGAACCCCTACGAGCAGTACTTC.

The rearrangement uses TRBV14 and TRBJ2-7; 9 nucleotides line up with TRBD1. This CDR3 spans 15 amino acids. J was trimmed by 1 base and V by 1 base; bases with no gene match: 2. Germline loops: CDR1 SGHDN, CDR2 FVKESK. The chain's CDR3 is CASSQGGQGSYEQYF. The CDR3 bases are TGTGCCAGCAGCCAAGGGGGACAGGGATCCTACGAGCAGTACTTC.

The sample holds many counts of this clonotype. The chain combines TRBV27 with TRBJ2-7, with D hard to call. V lost 6 bases to trimming and J lost 6 bases, with 9 bases between them. CDR3 length equals 11 residues. Germline V gives CDR1 MNHEY, CDR2 SMNVEV (reference sequence). CDR3 in amino acids: CASSWLGEQYF. CDR3 bases: TGTGCCAGCAGCTGGTTGGGCGAGCAGTACTTC.

The chain joins TRBV4-2 to TRBJ2-7; the match to TRBD2 covers 10 bases. J lost 5 bases, V lost 2 bases, and 9 bases had no gene match. CDR3 length: 16 residues. Germline CDR1 reads LGHNA; CDR2 reads YNFKEQ. CDR3 loop: CASSQFKAGGLDEQYF. The CDR3 DNA follows: TGTGCCAGCAGCCAATTCAAAGCGGGAGGGCTCGACGAGCAGTACTTC.

The rearrangement joins TRBV6-2 or TRBV6-3 to TRBJ2-1; 12 bases agree with TRBD1. V gave up 7 bases and J gave up 2 bases; unmatched junction bases: 3. The CDR3 spans 15 residues. Germline V lookup: CDR1 MNHEY, CDR2 SVGEGT. The CDR3 DNA reads as TGTGCCAGCAAGGGGACAGGGGGCGCCTACAATGAGCAGTTCTTC. Its translation is CASKGTGGAYNEQFF.

This clonotype occurred many times. The genes are TRBV6-2 or TRBV6-3 and TRBJ2-1; D is ambiguous. Trimming cost V 0 bases and J 8 bases, with 5 bases left between them. CDR3 size: 12 residues. Germline CDR1 and CDR2: MNHEY and SVGEGT. In DNA, the CDR3 is TGTGCCAGCAGTTACTCTATTGATGAGCAGTTCTTC. It specifies CASSYSIDEQFF.

This clonotype was picked up many times. This chain uses TRBV27 with TRBJ1-1; the match to TRBD1 covers 8 bases. The CDR3 consists of 12 residues. Germline trimming cut 7 bases from V and 13 bases from J; bases unmatched to any gene: 11. The germline CDR1 and CDR2 sequences are MNHEY and SMNVEV (reference sequence). For the CDR3, the DNA is TGTGCCAGCAAATGGGGCAGGGGGCATGTTTTCTTT. Its translation: CASKWGRGHVFF.

This clonotype was observed many times. One end of the junction does not line up with germline, which may come from a read error. This rearrangement joins TRBV12-3 or TRBV12-4 to TRBJ1-4; possibly TRBD1 for D (6 bases). CDR3 size: 12 residues. CDR3: CASSLARDTMVF. The CDR3 bases are TGTGCCAGCAGTTTAGCCCGGGACACTATGGTTTTT.

This CDR3 is CSVRTEKYNEQFF. CDR3 DNA sequence: TGCAGCGTTCGGACAGAAAAATACAATGAGCAGTTCTTC. The chain employs TRBV29-1 and TRBJ2-1; TRBD1 might be the D (6 bases). The CDR3 has 13 amino acids. Between the trimmed V and J ends, which lost 5 bases and 4 bases, there was a span of 12 bases. Germline lookup yields CDR1 SQVTM and CDR2 ANQGSEA.

This clonotype appeared many times. The chain links TRBV19 to TRBJ2-7, with unresolved D. Between the trimmed V and J ends, which lost 1 base and 5 bases, there was a span of 15 bases. This CDR3 region has 15 residues. Germline CDR1 LNHDA, CDR2 SQIVND (reference sequence). The CDR3: CASSIVPGLFNEQYF. The CDR3 nucleotides read TGTGCCAGTAGTATAGTCCCAGGCCTTTTCAACGAGCAGTACTTC.

The V gene is TRBV7-6, the J gene TRBJ2-1; D is perhaps TRBD1 or TRBD2 (6 bases each). The V end lost 1 base, the J end lost 6 bases, and 19 bases lay between the germline ends. The CDR3 runs to 17 residues. The germline V gene encodes CDR1 SGHVS and CDR2 FNYEAQ. The CDR3 sequence is CASSLGGAANFINEQFF. In nucleotides, the CDR3 is TGTGCCAGCAGCTTAGGGGGGGCAGCCAACTTCATCAATGAGCAGTTCTTC.